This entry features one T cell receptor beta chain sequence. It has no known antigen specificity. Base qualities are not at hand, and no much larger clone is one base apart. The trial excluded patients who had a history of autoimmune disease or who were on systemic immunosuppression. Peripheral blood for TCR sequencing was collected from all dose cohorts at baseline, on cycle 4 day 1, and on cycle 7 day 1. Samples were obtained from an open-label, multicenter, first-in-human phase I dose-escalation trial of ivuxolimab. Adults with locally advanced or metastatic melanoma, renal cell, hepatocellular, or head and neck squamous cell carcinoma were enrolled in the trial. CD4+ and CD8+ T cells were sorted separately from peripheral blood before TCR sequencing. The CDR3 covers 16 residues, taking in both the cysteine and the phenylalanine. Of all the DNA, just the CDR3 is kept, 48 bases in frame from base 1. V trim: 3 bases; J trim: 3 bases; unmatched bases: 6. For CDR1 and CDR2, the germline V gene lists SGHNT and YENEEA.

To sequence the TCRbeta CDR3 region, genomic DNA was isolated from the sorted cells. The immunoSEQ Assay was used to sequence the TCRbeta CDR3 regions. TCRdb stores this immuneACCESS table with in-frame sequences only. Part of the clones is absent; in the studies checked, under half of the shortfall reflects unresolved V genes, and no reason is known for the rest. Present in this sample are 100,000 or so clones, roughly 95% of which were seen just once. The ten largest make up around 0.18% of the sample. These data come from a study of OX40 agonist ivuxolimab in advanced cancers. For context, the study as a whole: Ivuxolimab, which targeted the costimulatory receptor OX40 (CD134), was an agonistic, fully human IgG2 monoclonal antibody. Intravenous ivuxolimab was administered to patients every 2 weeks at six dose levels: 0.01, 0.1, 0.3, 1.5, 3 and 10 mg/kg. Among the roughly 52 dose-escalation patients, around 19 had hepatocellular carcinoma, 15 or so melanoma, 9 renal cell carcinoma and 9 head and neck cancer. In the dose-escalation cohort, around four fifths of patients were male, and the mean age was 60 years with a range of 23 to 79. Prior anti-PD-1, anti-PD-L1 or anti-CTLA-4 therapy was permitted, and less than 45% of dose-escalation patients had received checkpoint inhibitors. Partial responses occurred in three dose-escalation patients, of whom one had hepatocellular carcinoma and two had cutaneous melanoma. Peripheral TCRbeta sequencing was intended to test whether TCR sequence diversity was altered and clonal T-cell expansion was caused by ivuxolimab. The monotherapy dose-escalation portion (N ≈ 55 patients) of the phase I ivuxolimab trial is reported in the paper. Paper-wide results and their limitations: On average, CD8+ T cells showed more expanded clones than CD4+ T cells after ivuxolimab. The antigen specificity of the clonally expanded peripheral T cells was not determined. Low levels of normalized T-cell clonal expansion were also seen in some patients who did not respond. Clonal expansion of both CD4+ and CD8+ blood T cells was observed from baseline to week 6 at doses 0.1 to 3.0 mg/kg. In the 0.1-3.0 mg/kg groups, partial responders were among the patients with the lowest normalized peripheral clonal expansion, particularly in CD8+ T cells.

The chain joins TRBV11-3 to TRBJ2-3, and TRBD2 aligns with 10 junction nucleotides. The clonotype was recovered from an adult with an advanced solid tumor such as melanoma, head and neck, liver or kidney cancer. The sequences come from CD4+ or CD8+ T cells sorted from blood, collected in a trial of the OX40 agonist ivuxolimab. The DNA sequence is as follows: TGTGCCAGCAGCTTGTACGGGACTAGCGAGACAGATACGCAGTATTTT. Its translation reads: CASSLYGTSETDTQYF.